These 31 T cell receptor beta chains were sequenced from one sample in a study of stem cell transplantation in POMP-related autoinflammatory disease. Assay used: immunoSEQ multiplex PCR; TCRdb lists only in-frame clones, some missing. The sample includes approximately 65,000 clones, approximately 91% of them seen just once. Sequenced here: CD4+ T cells from PBMCs, sampled after stem cell transplantation. The receptors originated from a human patient with POMP-related autoinflammation and immune dysregulation (PRAID). Part of the T cell pool may stem from the graft donor.

The rearrangement links TRBV21-1 to TRBJ1-6. TRBV21-1 has pseudogene status. This CDR3 is built from 17 residues. CDR3 loop: CASSKGTGGTYNSPLHF. The CDR3 coding sequence is TGTGCCAGCAGCAAAGGAACTGGGGGGACCTATAATTCACCCCTCCACTTT.

The chain couples TRBV3-1 (or the pseudogene TRBV3-2) to TRBJ2-3; D remains ambiguous. Germline CDR1 is LGHDT and CDR2 is YNNKEL (reference sequence). Trimming removed 0 bases from V and 10 bases from J, with 8 bases in between. CDR3 length: 12 amino acids. This CDR3 is CASSQDIRAQYF. CDR3 bases: TGTGCCAGCAGCCAAGATATACGGGCGCAGTATTTT.

Only a few counts were recorded for this clone. The chain links TRBV4-2 to TRBJ2-1; 13 nucleotides match TRBD2. The CDR3 consists of 18 residues. J lost 0 bases, V lost 2 bases, and 4 bases had no gene match. Looked up from germline, CDR1 is LGHNA and CDR2 is YNFKEQ. The CDR3 DNA reads TGTGCCAGCAGCCAACCGGGACTAGCGGGGAGCTCCTACAATGAGCAGTTCTTC. Translating gives CASSQPGLAGSSYNEQFF.

The rearrangement links TRBV3-1 (or the pseudogene TRBV3-2) to TRBJ1-2; 8 bases are a match to TRBD1. V shed 3 bases and J 3 bases; nucleotides not matched to a gene: 6. Germline loops: CDR1 LGHDT, CDR2 YNNKEL (reference sequence). The CDR3 covers 15 residues. In nucleotides, the CDR3 is TGTGCCAGCAGCCAGGCCGGACAGGGCGACTATGGCTACACCTTC. It is translated as CASSQAGQGDYGYTF.

The chain links TRBV6-5 to TRBJ2-2; D tentatively reads TRBD1 or TRBD2 (5 bases each). The CDR3 spans 14 residues. The germline gives CDR1 MNHEY, CDR2 SVGAGI. V lost 4 bases and J 6 bases, leaving 12 bases between the germline ends. The CDR3 is CASSWDEWPGELFF. The CDR3 DNA reads TGTGCCAGCAGTTGGGACGAATGGCCCGGGGAGCTGTTTTTT.

This clone was picked up one time. The rearrangement uses TRBV29-1 and TRBJ2-5; maybe TRBD1 (5 bases). This CDR3 has 13 amino acids. The germline V gene encodes CDR1 SQVTM and CDR2 ANQGSEA. The V gene lost 0 bases and the J gene lost 5 bases, with 10 bases spanning the gap. The CDR3 DNA is TGCAGCGTTGAAGAAAGGGGTGGGGAGACCCAGTACTTC. It translates to CSVEERGGETQYF.

This chain joins TRBV4-1 and TRBJ2-2, with 13 bases matching TRBD2. Trimming removed 1 base from V and 6 bases from J; junction bases left unmatched: 8. Germline V CDR1 and CDR2: MGHRA, YSYEKL. This CDR3 spans 18 amino acids. The DNA of the CDR3 is TGCGCCAGCAGCCAAGTAGGACTAGCGGGAGTAAGGGCCGGGGAGCTGTTTTTT. Residues: CASSQVGLAGVRAGELFF.

The chain uses TRBV6-5 and TRBJ2-3, with 10 bases lining up with TRBD2. The CDR3 is 15 amino acids. Germline CDR1 MNHEY, CDR2 SVGAGI. V was clipped by 4 bases and J by 4 bases; unmatched bases: 5. CDR3 in amino acids: CASSSSGGGSDTQYF. The CDR3 nucleotides are TGTGCCAGCAGTTCTAGCGGGGGAGGGTCAGATACGCAGTATTTT.

The chain joins TRBV5-1 to TRBJ2-1; TRBD2 agrees at 8 bases. The CDR3 length is 16 residues. CDR1 SGHRS and CDR2 YFSETQ come from the germline V gene. The V segment lost 4 bases and the J segment 6 bases; nucleotides outside the gene matches: 12. The CDR3 spells CASSPARSGSFNEQFF. The CDR3 coding sequence is TGCGCCAGCAGCCCCGCTAGGAGCGGGAGCTTCAATGAGCAGTTCTTC.

This sequence joins TRBV10-3 and TRBJ1-4; 9 bases are a match to TRBD1. The CDR3 runs to 16 residues. CDR1 ENHRY and CDR2 SYGVKD come from the germline V gene. V shed 0 bases, J shed 6 bases, and the junction held 5 bases outside the gene matches. CDR3 bases: TGTGCCATCAGTGAGTCGTCGGGACAGGGCTATGAAAAACTGTTTTTT. Its protein is CAISESSGQGYEKLFF.

The count of this clone is one. Other DNA variants within this sample encode the same CDR3. This chain connects TRBV6-1 to TRBJ2-1; no clear D gene. Per the germline V gene, CDR1 is MNHNS and CDR2 is SASEGT. V was trimmed by 1 base and J by 2 bases, leaving 3 bases between them. The length of the CDR3 is 13 residues. Written as DNA, the CDR3 is TGTGCCAGCAGTGAAGGGCCCTACAATGAGCAGTTCTTC. It specifies CASSEGPYNEQFF.

The chain recombines TRBV27 with TRBJ2-1; 15 nucleotides match TRBD2. The V and J ends lost 5 bases and 9 bases, in that order; junction bases with no gene match: 8. The CDR3 is made up of 16 amino acids. Germline V CDR1 and CDR2: MNHEY, SMNVEV (reference sequence). CDR3 sequence reads: CASSPWTSGRAGEQFF. For the CDR3, the DNA is TGTGCCAGCAGTCCGTGGACTAGCGGGAGGGCAGGTGAGCAGTTCTTC.

This chain links TRBV5-1 with TRBJ2-3, with TRBD2 matching 9 bases. This CDR3 has 17 amino acids. The germline CDR1 and CDR2 sequences are SGHRS and YFSETQ. V shed 4 bases, J shed 0 bases, and the junction held 9 bases outside the gene matches. CDR3 coding DNA: TGCGCCAGCAGCCGCCTGACTAGCGGCTCTAGCACAGATACGCAGTATTTT. Its translation: CASSRLTSGSSTDTQYF.

The rearrangement joins TRBV5-1 to TRBJ1-2; possibly TRBD1 for D (6 bases). Germline V gene sequence: CDR1 SGHRS, CDR2 YFSETQ. This CDR3 contains 15 residues. With 6 bases removed from V and 3 bases from J, the gap between germline ends came to 18 bases. This CDR3 reads CASTLRSGQYYGYTF. The CDR3 bases are TGCGCCAGCACCCTCCGTTCCGGACAGTACTATGGCTACACCTTC.

The CDR3 nucleotides read TGTGCCAGCAGCTTAGAATGGTCGACAGGGGTGAGCATTCAGTACTTC. As protein: CASSLEWSTGVSIQYF. This chain uses TRBV11-2 with TRBJ2-4; TRBD1 agrees at 8 bases. Germline lookup yields CDR1 SGHAT and CDR2 FQNNGV. This CDR3 is built from 16 residues. Trimming took 0 bases from V and 9 from J; bases not matched to a gene: 10.

This chain uses TRBV18 with TRBJ2-5; D possibly corresponds to TRBD2 (6 bases). CDR1 is KGHSH, CDR2 LQKENI, per germline. V was cut by 2 bases and J by 5 bases, with 9 bases left in between. There are 13 residues in the CDR3. CDR3: CASSPMGRETQYF. CDR3 in DNA: TGTGCCAGCTCACCAATGGGGAGGGAGACCCAGTACTTC.

The gene calls are TRBV11-2 and TRBJ1-5; TRBD1 is a possible D gene (5 bases). The CDR3 has 14 amino acids. The V gene's germline CDR1 is SGHAT and CDR2 FQNNGV. V lost 3 bases to trimming and J lost 4 bases, with 10 bases between them. CDR3 sequence (DNA): TGTGCCAGCAGCTTTAATGGGGGGAATCAGCCCCAGCATTTT. Translated, it gives CASSFNGGNQPQHF.

This chain connects TRBV6-1 to TRBJ2-2; unclear D gene. Per the germline V gene, CDR1 is MNHNS and CDR2 is SASEGT. The CDR3 totals 16 residues. V lost 3 bases to trimming and J lost 2 bases, with 13 bases between them. The DNA for the CDR3 is TGTGCCAGCAGTGATTGGATAGCAGACAACACCGGGGAGCTGTTTTTT. This encodes CASSDWIADNTGELFF.

This clone was observed once. The chain carries TRBV19 and TRBJ2-1; D may be TRBD2 (6 bases). There are 18 residues in the CDR3. Between the trimmed V and J ends, which lost 7 bases and 1 base, there was a span of 23 bases. Per the germline V gene, CDR1 is LNHDA and CDR2 is SQIVND (reference sequence). CDR3 amino acids: CASKVPSLRGNSYNEQFF. The DNA of the CDR3 is TGTGCCAGTAAAGTCCCGAGCCTCCGGGGGAATTCCTACAATGAGCAGTTCTTC.

The genes are TRBV19 and TRBJ2-3; D not resolved. Trimming left V 5 bases short and J 4 bases short, with 16 bases between. The germline CDR1 and CDR2 sequences are LNHDA and SQIVND (reference sequence). The CDR3 is 15 amino acids. The CDR3 DNA follows: TGTGCCAGTAGTTCGGGTCTAAGAGTGCCAGATACGCAGTATTTT. Translating gives CASSSGLRVPDTQYF.

The chain couples TRBV6-5 to TRBJ1-2; the D gene is possibly TRBD1 (6 bases). Germline CDR1 reads MNHEY; CDR2 reads SVGAGI. CDR3 length: 13 residues. V lost 5 bases and J lost 5, with 12 bases in between. The CDR3 loop reads CASSPRTDYGYTF. For the CDR3, the DNA is TGTGCCAGCAGTCCGCGGACAGATTATGGCTACACCTTC.

This clone was recorded once. This chain uses TRBV10-2 with TRBJ1-6; 7 bases fit TRBD1. Germline-derived CDR1 and CDR2 are WSHSY and SAAADI. The CDR3 spans 18 residues. The junction had 21 bases not matched to a gene; V was cut back by 6 bases and J by 10 bases. In DNA, the CDR3 is TGCGCCAGCAGGGCGGGGACAGAGATCCCCGCTCATGGGTCACCCCTCCACTTT. Residues: CASRAGTEIPAHGSPLHF.

The V call is TRBV6-1, the J call TRBJ1-5, with TRBD1 as a possible D gene (5 bases). V dropped 2 bases and J dropped 5 bases, with 19 bases sitting between them. Germline V gives CDR1 MNHNS, CDR2 SASEGT. This CDR3 has 17 residues. Here the CDR3 DNA reads TGTGCCAGCAGTGAAATAAGGGCAGGGAAGGGTTATCAGCCCCAGCATTTT. Its protein product is CASSEIRAGKGYQPQHF.

The chain is built from TRBV9 and TRBJ2-1, with 9 bases aligning to TRBD2. The CDR3 has 15 residues. Germline CDR1 reads SGDLS; CDR2 reads YYNGEE. Unmatched junction bases numbered 4, after V lost 0 bases and J lost 6 bases. CDR3 loop: CASSVVAGGPNEQFF. The CDR3 coding sequence is TGTGCCAGCAGCGTAGTGGCGGGAGGGCCCAATGAGCAGTTCTTC. Using reference TRBV9 and TRBJ2-1 for the parts outside the CDR3, the full variable domain is DSGVTQTPKHLITATGQRVTLRCSPRSGDLSVYWYQQSLDQGLQFLIQYYNGEERAKGNILERFSAQQFPDLHSELNLSSLELGDSALYFCASSVVAGGPNEQFFGPGTRLTVL.

This chain uses TRBV7-2 with TRBJ2-1; 7 bases align to TRBD2. With 0 bases clipped from V and 5 bases from J, the junction kept 10 bases outside the gene matches. Germline loops: CDR1 SGHTA, CDR2 FQGNSA. This CDR3 is built from 17 residues. The CDR3 DNA follows: TGTGCCAGCAGCTTAGCCCCTGGGCGGGAGTGGGACAATGAGCAGTTCTTC. Amino acid sequence: CASSLAPGREWDNEQFF.

The chain uses TRBV5-1 and TRBJ2-1; 7 positions agree with TRBD2. This CDR3 is 16 amino acids long. Trimming cost V 0 bases and J 8 bases; bases outside gene matches: 11. CDR1 is SGHRS, CDR2 YFSETQ, per germline. The CDR3 loop is CASSLAPGGSMDEQFF. CDR3 bases: TGCGCCAGCAGCTTGGCACCGGGAGGAAGTATGGATGAGCAGTTCTTC.

The chain recombines TRBV3-1 (or the pseudogene TRBV3-2) with TRBJ2-5; 11 positions match TRBD2. This CDR3 contains 16 residues. Germline V lookup: CDR1 LGHDT, CDR2 YNNKEL (reference sequence). V was clipped by 2 bases and J by 5 bases; unmatched bases: 7. The CDR3 DNA reads TGTGCCAGCAGCCAACGTAGCGGGAGGGCCGGGGAGACCCAGTACTTC. This translates into CASSQRSGRAGETQYF.

The rearrangement links TRBV6-5 to TRBJ1-6; TRBD1 agrees at 8 bases. The CDR3 length is 14 residues. J gave up 7 bases and V 7 bases, and 6 bases lay outside the gene matches. The germline gives CDR1 MNHEY, CDR2 SVGAGI. The CDR3 region is CASKVTGGNSPLHF. CDR3 nucleotides: TGTGCCAGCAAGGTAACAGGGGGGAATTCACCCCTCCACTTT.

With regard to this clone: An end of the junction differs from the germline gene, which may be a read error. This chain connects TRBV11-2 to TRBJ1-2, with TRBD1 matching over 8 bases. CDR1 is SGHAT, CDR2 FQNNGV, per germline. This CDR3 contains 13 residues. CDR3 sequence reads: CASSLGIIRDRSF. CDR3 bases: TGTGCCAGCAGCTTAGGGATCATCCGGGACAGGTCATTC.

The chain uses TRBV29-1 and TRBJ2-5, with D possibly TRBD1 on 6 matching bases. Germline assignment: CDR1 SQVTM and CDR2 ANQGSEA. This CDR3 spans 14 amino acids. With 3 bases removed from V and 2 bases from J, the gap between germline ends came to 13 bases. The CDR3 sequence is CSVENDRRQETQYF. CDR3 coding DNA: TGCAGCGTTGAGAATGACAGGAGACAAGAGACCCAGTACTTC.

The chain has TRBV6-5 and TRBJ2-7; D tentatively reads TRBD1 or TRBD2 (5 bases each). The CDR3 totals 15 residues. CDR1 MNHEY and CDR2 SVGAGI come from the germline V gene. The germline V and J ends were trimmed by 6 bases and 1 base, with 16 bases remaining between them. The CDR3 DNA reads as TGTGCCAGCAGCCTCGGGGCAGTAGGATCCTACGAGCAGTACTTC. Encoded protein: CASSLGAVGSYEQYF.